These 9 T cell receptor beta chains share one sample of origin, sequenced in a study of T cell clonality in common variable immunodeficiency (dated by TCRdb to between 2014 and 2016). Receptors were amplified or captured by the immunoSEQ multiplex PCR assay. TCRdb provides this immuneACCESS table in a form limited to in-frame rearrangements. Some clones are lacking; in checked studies, under half of them reflect an unresolved V gene, and why the rest are absent is not known. For this sample, under 45,000 clones are listed, none of them singletons. The ten top clones hold 3.5% to 4.5% of the sample. Sequencing used peripheral blood mononuclear cells. These receptors were collected from a person aged 18 to 70 in good health.

In the case of this clone: The read terminates 3 residues before the CDR3 end, so the remaining end is supplied by the germline J gene. The rearrangement links TRBV19 to TRBJ1-4; 9 nucleotides agree with TRBD1. Germline loops: CDR1 LNHDA, CDR2 SQIVND (reference sequence). The CDR3 runs to 17 residues. J lost 4 bases, V lost 5 bases, and 11 bases had no gene match. This CDR3 is CASSPSPGTGINEKLFF. Partial CDR3 DNA: TGTGCCAGTAGTCCGTCCCCCGGGACAGGGATTAATGAAAAA.

This clone was counted ten times or more. The CDR3 goes on 3 residues after the read ends, and that part is filled in from the germline J gene. The gene calls are TRBV2 and TRBJ2-1; a possible D gene is TRBD1 (6 bases). The CDR3 spans 17 residues. Germline V lookup: CDR1 SNHLY, CDR2 FYNNEI. Trimming removed 6 bases from V and 4 bases from J, with 22 bases in between. The CDR3 is CASRGGGYWETYNEQFF. Incomplete CDR3 DNA: TGTGCCAGCAGAGGGGGTGGATACTGGGAGACATACAATGAG.

In its sample, this clone was seen a few times. The CDR3 end is not reached by the read, which stops 3 residues before it; the germline J gene fills it in. The rearrangement joins TRBV11-3 to TRBJ2-1; TRBD2 agrees at 8 bases. The CDR3 contains 15 residues. CDR1 and CDR2 (germline): SGHNT, YENEEA. The V gene end was trimmed by 1 base and the J gene end by 7 bases; junction bases not matched to a gene: 6. CDR3: CASSLGSGSWNEQFF. CDR3 DNA (partial): TGTGCCAGCAGCTTAGGAAGCGGGAGTTGGAATGAG.

This clone has just a few counts. Coverage ceases 3 residues before the CDR3 finishes, and the germline J gene fills in the end. V is TRBV7-9 and J is TRBJ2-7; D unresolved. With 1 base removed from V and 4 bases from J, the gap between germline ends came to 8 bases. From germline, CDR1 is SEHNR and CDR2 FQNEAQ (reference sequence). The CDR3 is made up of 13 amino acids. The CDR3 DNA, read in part, is TGTGCCAGCAGCTTAGGAGGCGGATACGAG. It yields the protein CASSLGGGYE. The whole CDR3 region reads CASSLGGGYEQYF.

This clone appeared many times. The CDR3 end falls 3 residues outside the read, so it is completed with the germline J gene. The rearrangement joins TRBV20-1 to TRBJ1-1; D is ambiguous. V was clipped by 1 base and J by 5 bases, with 11 bases between them. The CDR3 runs to 13 residues. Germline V gene data show CDR1 as DFQATT and CDR2 as SNEGSKA (reference sequence). CDR3 in amino acids: CSARGRIGTEAFF. Partial CDR3 DNA: TGCAGTGCTAGAGGACGGATAGGGACTGAA.

In its sample, this clone was seen many times. The read ends 3 residues before the CDR3 terminus; that terminus is restored from the germline J gene. This chain connects TRBV5-1 to TRBJ1-2; possible D gene TRBD1, 5 bases. Germline CDR1 is SGHRS and CDR2 is YFSETQ. The CDR3 totals 14 residues. V lost 2 bases and J 5 bases, leaving 13 bases between the germline ends. CDR3 sequence: CASSFEGPWYGYTF. CDR3 DNA, as far as it was read: TGCGCCAGCAGCTTTGAGGGGCCTTGGTATGGC.

In the case of this clone: The read halts 3 residues ahead of the CDR3 end, with the missing end drawn from the germline J gene. The chain employs TRBV6-2 or TRBV6-3 and TRBJ1-2; D is possibly TRBD1 (6 bases). Germline V CDR1 and CDR2: MNHEY, SVGEGT. The CDR3 is 15 residues long. The DNA read from the CDR3 is TGTGCCAGCAGTTACAGGCAGCGGAGGGACAATGAC. It codes for CASSYRQRRDND. The full CDR3 sequence reads CASSYRQRRDNDYTF.

There are many counts of this clone. The CDR3 here is CASSPLGDEQYF. The sequenced part of the CDR3 DNA is TGTGCCAGCTCACCACTCGGGGACGAG. The genes are TRBV18 and TRBJ2-7, with D possibly matching TRBD2 (5 bases). The read halts 3 residues ahead of the CDR3 end, with the missing end drawn from the germline J gene. CDR3 length: 12 residues. Germline V lookup: CDR1 KGHSH, CDR2 LQKENI. Trimming removed 1 base from V and 5 bases from J, with 6 bases in between.

This clone was recorded at least ten times. The missing CDR3 end, 3 residues past where the read stops, is filled in from the germline J gene. The chain joins TRBV5-4 to TRBJ2-3, with TRBD2 identical over 8 bases. V dropped 3 bases and J dropped 4; count of bases not matched to a gene: 4. The CDR3 is 14 residues long. Per germline, CDR1 SGHNT and CDR2 YYREEE (reference sequence). The CDR3: CASSWTSNPDTQYF. CDR3 DNA, as far as it was read: TGTGCCAGCAGCTGGACTAGCAATCCAGATACG.